A selection of T cell receptor beta chains follows, all from one sample in a study of T-cell memory formation after mild COVID-19. TCRdb passed the 5' RACE reads through MiXCR, listing each CDR3 protein once. The data contain roughly 320,000 distinct CDR3 sequences, around 28% of them singletons. The sequenced sample was PBMCs or a T cell subset sorted from them (not recorded which). These receptors were obtained from an adult woman who had mild COVID-19 (a few samples of this study predate the infection). Cell type and time point are not known. CDR3s include the opening cysteine and the closing phenylalanine or tryptophan. D genes are given only for firm matches. The size field is filled for only some rows; it gives once, few, many or a size class.

j_call clone_size v_call d_call cdr3_nt cdr3_aa
TRBJ2-1 many TRBV5-1 - TGCGCCAGCAGCTTGGACACCCACAATGAGCAGTTCTTC CASSLDTHNEQFF
TRBJ2-1 few TRBV12-3/TRBV12-4 - TGTGCCAGCAGTTTAGCCACAGGGCCCCTAGACAATGAGCAGTTCTTC CASSLATGPLDNEQFF
TRBJ1-2 - TRBV29-1 TRBD1 TGCAGCGTAGACAGGGGGCGCGGGGGTGGCTACACCTTC CSVDRGRGGGYTF
TRBJ1-2 - TRBV6-5 TRBD1 TGTGCCAGCAGAAACTCGGGACAGAACAACTATGGCTACACCTTC CASRNSGQNNYGYTF
TRBJ2-1 many TRBV9 - TGTGCCAGCAGCGTAGGTTCCCTATACTACAATGAGCAGTTCTTC CASSVGSLYYNEQFF
TRBJ2-3 few TRBV7-2 - TGTGCCAGCAGCTACTCGGGGCCAGATACGCAGTATTTT CASSYSGPDTQYF
TRBJ2-2 many TRBV12-3/TRBV12-4 TRBD2 TGTGCCAGCAGTTCCACTAGCGGGAACACCGGGGAGCTGTTTTTT CASSSTSGNTGELFF
TRBJ2-2 few TRBV6-6 TRBD2 TGTGCCAGCCTTCAGAGCGGGACCAACACCGGGGAGCTGTTTTTT CASLQSGTNTGELFF
TRBJ2-1 few TRBV10-3 TRBD2 TGTGCCATCAGTGAGTCCCAGCGGGGCCACAATGAGCAGTTCTTC CAISESQRGHNEQFF
TRBJ2-1 many TRBV6-2/TRBV6-3 TRBD2 TGTGCCAGCAGTAAAACTAGCGGAACCTACAATGAGCAGTTCTTC CASSKTSGTYNEQFF
TRBJ1-2 - TRBV3-1 - TGTGCCAGCAGCCCCCCTGGGGTCTATGGCTACACCTTC CASSPPGVYGYTF
TRBJ2-1 - TRBV10-3 TRBD1 TGTGCCATCAGTGTGGACAGGGGGCAATCTGAGCAGTTCTTC CAISVDRGQSEQFF
TRBJ1-1 - TRBV20-1 - TGCAGTGCTAGTTTGACACCAGTAGCTTTCTTT CSASLTPVAFF
TRBJ2-7 many TRBV20-1 - TGCAGTGCTAGAGGATTTGGGCCAGATACTTACGAGCAGTACTTC CSARGFGPDTYEQYF
TRBJ1-1 - TRBV18 TRBD1 TGTGCCAGCTCACCTCCTGGACAGGCACGGTGGGCTTTCTTT CASSPPGQARWAFF
TRBJ2-1 - TRBV3-1 - TGTGCCAGCAGCCAATTAAGTCGTAGGCGCTCCTACAATGAGCAGTTCTTC CASSQLSRRRSYNEQFF
TRBJ1-2 - TRBV12-3/TRBV12-4 - TGTGCCAGCAGTTGGAGTCGTGGAGGGGTGACGAACTATGGCTACACCTTC CASSWSRGGVTNYGYTF
TRBJ1-1 few TRBV7-6 TRBD1 TGTGCCAGCAGCTTCCCAGGGGGCCAAAACACTGAAGCTTTCTTT CASSFPGGQNTEAFF
TRBJ2-2 few TRBV9 - TGTGCCAGCAACCGACCGGGGGCGACCATGAACACCGGGGAGCTGTTTTTT CASNRPGATMNTGELFF
TRBJ2-7 - TRBV13 TRBD1 TGTGCCAGCAGCTCAGAGACAGGGAGCTCCTACGAGCAGTACTTC CASSSETGSSYEQYF
TRBJ1-3 - TRBV12-3/TRBV12-4 - TGTGCCAGCACCCGGGGGGGAGTTGGAAACACCATATATTTT CASTRGGVGNTIYF
TRBJ2-7 few TRBV25-1 TRBD1 TGTGCCAGCAGTGAGAGACAGGGCTACGAGCAGTACTTC CASSERQGYEQYF
TRBJ1-1 - TRBV24-1 TRBD1 TGTGCCTGGGGACCCGGGACAGGGACTACTGAAGCTTTCTTT CAWGPGTGTTEAFF
TRBJ2-5 - TRBV7-9 TRBD1 TGTGCCAGCAGCCACCCTGACGACAGGGGTAGTCAAGAGACCCAGTACTTC CASSHPDDRGSQETQYF
TRBJ2-7 few TRBV6-2/TRBV6-3 TRBD1 TGTGCCAGCAGTTTCCGGGACAGGGGATTCGAGCAGTACTTC CASSFRDRGFEQYF
TRBJ2-3 few TRBV12-3/TRBV12-4 TRBD2 TGTGCCAGCAGTTTGCCAGGACTAGCGGGGGCAGATACGCAGTATTTT CASSLPGLAGADTQYF
TRBJ1-1 - TRBV12-3/TRBV12-4 - TGTGCCAGCAGTTTTCTGGACGGGAACACTGAAGCTTTCTTT CASSFLDGNTEAFF
TRBJ2-7 many TRBV24-1 TRBD2 TGTGCCACCAGCCCAGGTCAGGCGCGCGGGAGAGCCTACGAGCAGTACTTC CATSPGQARGRAYEQYF
TRBJ2-5 few TRBV6-2/TRBV6-3 TRBD2 TGTGCCAGCACCGGGACTAGCGCCCGCAGGGAGACCCAGTACTTC CASTGTSARRETQYF
TRBJ1-2 once TRBV2 - TGTGCCAGCAATTCAGGGTTAGGTGGCTACACCTTC CASNSGLGGYTF
TRBJ2-3 - TRBV7-9 - TGTGCCAGCAGCTTTGTCCCAGGGGCGGAAAGCACAGATACGCAGTATTTT CASSFVPGAESTDTQYF
TRBJ1-1 - TRBV4-3 - TGCGCCAGCAGCCAAGCGAAGTACACTGAAGCTTTCTTT CASSQAKYTEAFF